What follows is one T cell receptor (beta chain) and its context. What it binds is not known. This table comes from immunoSEQ multiplex PCR, and its TCRdb copy is limited to in-frame clones, with some not included. The sample consists of around 97,000 clones, about four fifths of them appearing once. This sample stems from a study of glioma-infiltrating T cells after dendritic cell vaccination. The wider study: Treatment, given 2003 to 2012, was autologous tumor lysate-pulsed dendritic cell vaccination.

Study observations and caveats: Only a small number of patients had complete blood and tumor samples. Survival was not directly related to TCR clonality in these patients.

Germline-derived CDR1 and CDR2 are SGHRS and YFSETQ. This CDR3 comprises 11 residues. V was trimmed by 3 bases and J by 6 bases, leaving 5 bases between them. The sample here was blood, taken before dendritic cell vaccination. The rearrangement uses TRBV5-1 and TRBJ2-3; no definite D call. The clonotype comes from a human donor with glioblastoma. The CDR3 sequence is CASSSLDTQYF. The DNA for the CDR3 is TGCGCCAGCAGCTCGTTGGATACGCAGTATTTT.